Below, 25 T cell receptor beta chains from the same sample are listed, as sequenced in a study of blood T cell repertoires in COVID-19. Method: immunoSEQ multiplex PCR; TCRdb's copy keeps in-frame clones and lacks some. The repertoire holds 200,000 or so clones, with roughly 79% as singletons. The sequenced material came from peripheral blood. These receptors were collected from a woman older than 75 with COVID-19, enrolled during active disease.

In regard to this clone: The sample has other DNA sequences that encode this CDR3 too. The chain is built from TRBV5-1 and TRBJ2-5; TRBD1 matches 11 bases. With 4 bases clipped from V and 5 bases from J, the junction kept 7 bases outside the gene matches. CDR3 length: 15 residues. Germline CDR1 reads SGHRS; CDR2 reads YFSETQ. The DNA of the CDR3 is TGCGCCAGCAGCAGGACAGGGGGCTTCTTGGAGACCCAGTACTTC. As protein: CASSRTGGFLETQYF.

The rearrangement links TRBV3-1 (or the pseudogene TRBV3-2) to TRBJ2-7; tentative D call: TRBD1 (5 bases). The CDR3 extends over 12 amino acids. The germline gives CDR1 LGHDT, CDR2 YNNKEL (reference sequence). Trimming pared 5 bases from V and 7 bases from J, leaving 12 bases between. In nucleotides, the CDR3 is TGTGCCAGCAGCTTGACAGAAACGGAGCAGTACTTC. It yields the protein CASSLTETEQYF.

The genes are TRBV7-2 and TRBJ2-6; 7 bases align to TRBD1. The J segment lost 1 base and the V segment lost 5 bases, leaving 5 bases of the junction unmatched. The CDR3 has 16 amino acids. Germline-derived CDR1 and CDR2 are SGHTA and FQGNSA. The CDR3 sequence: CASSPYRGSGANVLTF. The CDR3 DNA follows: TGTGCCAGCAGCCCATACAGGGGATCTGGGGCCAACGTCCTGACTTTC.

This chain joins TRBV2 and TRBJ1-2; 10 bases agree with TRBD1. Germline CDR1 SNHLY, CDR2 FYNNEI. The CDR3 spans 13 residues. V dropped 6 bases and J dropped 8; count of bases not matched to a gene: 6. The CDR3 DNA sequence: TGTGCCAGCAGCGTGACAGGGGGCAGGGGCTACACCTTC. This encodes CASSVTGGRGYTF.

This chain uses TRBV2 with TRBJ2-5, with 8 bases identical to TRBD2. Germline trimming cut 3 bases from V and 5 bases from J; bases unmatched to any gene: 8. Germline V lookup: CDR1 SNHLY, CDR2 FYNNEI. The CDR3 spans 15 residues. The CDR3 loop is CASSEERELGETQYF. The CDR3 DNA sequence: TGTGCCAGCAGTGAGGAGCGGGAGCTCGGGGAGACCCAGTACTTC.

The chain is built from TRBV5-5 and TRBJ2-1; D is perhaps TRBD1 (5 bases). Germline V lookup: CDR1 SGHKS, CDR2 YYEKEE (reference sequence). V dropped 0 bases and J dropped 6 bases, with 7 bases sitting between them. The CDR3 sequence is 13 residues long. The CDR3 reads CASSLGGINEQFF. In DNA form, the CDR3 reads TGTGCCAGCAGCTTGGGGGGCATCAATGAGCAGTTCTTC.

The V call is TRBV15, the J call TRBJ2-2; 14 bases agree with TRBD2. The CDR3 sequence is 19 residues long. CDR1 is LNHNV, CDR2 YYDKDF, per germline (reference sequence). With V trimmed by 6 bases and J by 5 bases, 14 bases remained unmatched. CDR3 in amino acids: CATSLGPTSGRAGTGELFF. Here the CDR3 DNA reads TGTGCCACCAGTCTCGGACCGACTAGCGGGAGGGCCGGGACCGGGGAGCTGTTTTTT.

This clone was seen once. V usage is TRBV5-1 and J usage is TRBJ1-5; 9 bases are a match to TRBD1. This CDR3 comprises 15 residues. V trimming: 3 bases; J trimming: 3 bases; junction bases outside the gene matches: 4. CDR1 and CDR2 from the germline V gene are SGHRS and YFSETQ. CDR3 DNA: TGCGCCAGCAGCTCGGGACAGGGACACAATCAGCCCCAGCATTTT. Its protein is CASSSGQGHNQPQHF.

This sequence joins TRBV28 and TRBJ2-2, with a weak D call TRBD1 (5 bases). Trimming shortened V by 2 bases and J by 1 base, and 5 bases separated the two germline ends. Germline V gene data show CDR1 as MDHEN and CDR2 as SYDVKM. The CDR3 has 14 residues. As DNA, the CDR3 is TGTGCCAGCAGTTTACAGGGGAACACCGGGGAGCTGTTTTTT. This translates into CASSLQGNTGELFF.

V usage is TRBV2 and J usage is TRBJ1-1; maybe TRBD1 (6 bases). Germline V CDR1 and CDR2: SNHLY, FYNNEI. This CDR3 contains 13 residues. Trimming left V 5 bases short and J 1 base short, with 8 bases between. The CDR3 DNA follows: TGTGCCAGCAGTTCACAGGGGAACACTGAAGCTTTCTTT. Its protein is CASSSQGNTEAFF.

The CDR3 sequence: CASSEGGVSNQPQHF. Here the CDR3 DNA reads TGTGCCAGCAGTGAGGGCGGGGTAAGCAATCAGCCCCAGCATTTT. The J gene is TRBJ1-5, the V gene TRBV2, with unresolved D. The germline V gene has CDR1 SNHLY and CDR2 FYNNEI. V was trimmed by 3 bases and J by 1 base, leaving 10 bases between them. There are 15 residues in the CDR3.

The chain links TRBV28 to TRBJ2-7; 12 bases are a match to TRBD1. Germline V CDR1 and CDR2: MDHEN, SYDVKM. The CDR3 runs 15 residues. With 7 bases clipped from V and 5 bases from J, the junction kept 9 bases outside the gene matches. The CDR3 nucleotides read TGTGCCAGCAAAATTGGGGACAGGGGGCTCAACGAGCAGTACTTC. Translating it yields CASKIGDRGLNEQYF.

The chain joins TRBV28 to TRBJ1-1; tentatively, D is TRBD1 (5 bases). Per germline, CDR1 MDHEN and CDR2 SYDVKM. CDR3 length: 12 amino acids. Trimming stripped 3 bases from V and 7 bases from J, with 9 bases between. The CDR3 coding sequence is TGTGCCAGCAGTTTGTTGGACATTGAAGCTTTCTTT. Protein product: CASSLLDIEAFF.

CDR3 in amino acids: CASSLVRGVNYGYTF. The CDR3 nucleotides are TGCGCCAGCAGCTTGGTCCGGGGGGTGAACTATGGCTACACCTTC. The V and J genes are TRBV5-1 and TRBJ1-2; tentatively, D is TRBD1 (5 bases). CDR3 length equals 15 residues. Trimming pared 0 bases from V and 2 bases from J, leaving 11 bases between. Germline loops: CDR1 SGHRS, CDR2 YFSETQ.

The chain has TRBV7-7 and TRBJ2-7, with a possible D match to TRBD2 (7 bases). V was shortened by 3 bases and J by 2 bases, with 11 bases between the two germline ends. This CDR3 spans 14 amino acids. Germline V gene data show CDR1 as SSHAT and CDR2 as FNYEAQ (reference sequence). CDR3 region: CASSLGGPPYEQYF. CDR3 coding DNA: TGTGCCAGCAGCTTGGGGGGGCCTCCCTACGAGCAGTACTTC.

The chain employs TRBV3-1 (or the pseudogene TRBV3-2) and TRBJ2-3, with D unresolved. This CDR3 has 15 residues. Trimming removed 1 base at V and 1 base at J, with 9 bases between. CDR1 LGHDT and CDR2 YNNKEL come from the germline V gene (reference sequence). As DNA, the CDR3 is TGTGCCAGCAGCCAAGTGTCGGTAGGCACAGATACGCAGTATTTT. It is translated as CASSQVSVGTDTQYF.

The chain employs TRBV5-6 and TRBJ2-2; D gene unclear. V shed 0 bases and J shed 3 bases, with 9 bases lying between them. Per germline, CDR1 SGHDT and CDR2 YYEEEE. This CDR3 spans 15 amino acids. The CDR3, as DNA: TGTGCCAGCAGCTTGGGGGCTTGGGACACCGGGGAGCTGTTTTTT. It yields the protein CASSLGAWDTGELFF. Full variable domain (missing parts from reference TRBV5-6 and TRBJ2-2): DAGVTQSPTHLIKTRGQQVTLRCSPKSGHDTVSWYQQALGQGPQFIFQYYEEEERQRGNFPDRFSGHQFPNYSSELNVNALLLGDSALYLCASSLGAWDTGELFFGEGSRLTVL.

The chain links TRBV18 to TRBJ1-4; the match to TRBD1 covers 7 bases. Trimming cost V 4 bases and J 7 bases; bases outside gene matches: 6. This CDR3 contains 14 residues. CDR1 KGHSH and CDR2 LQKENI come from the germline V gene. The CDR3 nucleotides read TGTGCCAGCTCACTCACAGGGGCGGCTGAAAAACTGTTTTTT. It codes for CASSLTGAAEKLFF.

This clone is a singleton in its sample. The chain is built from TRBV5-1 and TRBJ2-7, with a possible D match to TRBD2 (6 bases). The CDR3 contains 14 residues. Germline assignment: CDR1 SGHRS and CDR2 YFSETQ. Trimming removed 4 bases from V and 0 bases from J, with 11 bases in between. CDR3 sequence (DNA): TGCGCCAGCAGCATTACTAGCTACTCCTACGAGCAGTACTTC. Protein: CASSITSYSYEQYF.

The genes are TRBV5-1 and TRBJ1-1; D perhaps matches TRBD1 (5 bases). This CDR3 has 15 residues. Trimming pared 0 bases from V and 1 base from J, leaving 10 bases between. Looked up from germline, CDR1 is SGHRS and CDR2 is YFSETQ. CDR3 nucleotides: TGCGCCAGCAGCTTGGCCGGGACTGCGAACACTGAAGCTTTCTTT. It encodes CASSLAGTANTEAFF. Complete variable domain (other parts from reference TRBV5-1 and TRBJ1-1): KAGVTQTPRYLIKTRGQQVTLSCSPISGHRSVSWYQQTPGQGLQFLFEYFSETQRNKGNFPGRFSGRQFSNSRSEMNVSTLELGDSALYLCASSLAGTANTEAFFGQGTRLTVV.

J is TRBJ1-3 and V is TRBV2; D perhaps matches TRBD1 (5 bases). Per germline, CDR1 SNHLY and CDR2 FYNNEI. With 4 bases removed from V and 3 bases from J, the gap between germline ends came to 10 bases. This CDR3 spans 14 amino acids. The CDR3: CASSGGTDGNTIYF. CDR3 in DNA: TGTGCCAGCAGTGGCGGGACCGATGGAAACACCATATATTTT.

This chain joins TRBV6-1 and TRBJ2-3; 9 nucleotides align to TRBD2. Germline V gives CDR1 MNHNS, CDR2 SASEGT. This CDR3 is built from 18 residues. Trimming took 0 bases from V and 3 from J; bases not matched to a gene: 10. The CDR3 loop reads CASSEAWSSSGRTDTQYF. The CDR3 nucleotides are TGTGCCAGCAGTGAAGCCTGGAGTAGTAGCGGGAGAACAGATACGCAGTATTTT.

The chain uses TRBV6-5 and TRBJ1-5, with D tentatively TRBD1 (6 bases). In germline, CDR1 is MNHEY, CDR2 SVGAGI. This CDR3 region has 13 residues. With 4 bases removed from V and 3 bases from J, the gap between germline ends came to 7 bases. The CDR3 coding sequence is TGTGCCAGCAGTTGGGACATCAATCAGCCCCAGCATTTT. This sequence encodes CASSWDINQPQHF.

The chain recombines TRBV2 with TRBJ1-4, with D unresolved. The V and J ends lost 3 bases and 3 bases respectively, with 14 bases between them. The CDR3 has 16 amino acids. Germline V CDR1 and CDR2: SNHLY, FYNNEI. The CDR3 here is CASSDRGSFANEKLFF. DNA for the CDR3: TGTGCCAGCAGTGATAGAGGGAGCTTCGCTAATGAAAAACTGTTTTTT.

The chain combines TRBV6-5 with TRBJ2-7; 9 nucleotides agree with TRBD1. Germline CDR1 and CDR2: MNHEY and SVGAGI. Unmatched junction bases numbered 8, after V lost 7 bases and J lost 4 bases. CDR3 length: 14 residues. CDR3 protein: CASTPDRGGYEQYF. CDR3 DNA sequence: TGTGCCAGCACTCCGGACAGGGGAGGGTACGAGCAGTACTTC.